The 27 T cell receptor beta chains given below trace back to one sample, sequenced in a study of T-cell memory formation after mild COVID-19 (dated by TCRdb to the early 2020s). Libraries were built with 5' RACE. Sequencer: Illumina NovaSeq 6000. Clones were called with MiXCR by TCRdb after fastp trimmed the public reads at Q25, and only in-frame beta chains were retained. Every CDR3 protein is listed once, alongside the most common genes and DNA of its rows. For this sample the table gives 100,000 to 150,000 distinct CDR3 sequences, of which about 6.5% were detected only once. Over 2% of the sample belongs to the ten largest clones. The sample consisted of PBMCs or a T cell subset sorted from them (not recorded which). All receptors derive from an adult woman who had mild COVID-19 (a few samples of this study predate the infection). The sample titles of this study are shuffled in the database, so cell type and time point are left out; the donor was told from shared clones.

This clonotype occurred a few times. This chain joins TRBV18 and TRBJ1-5; no definite D call. V lost 2 bases and J 0 bases, leaving 8 bases between the germline ends. The CDR3 has 15 residues. Looked up from germline, CDR1 is KGHSH and CDR2 is LQKENI. Written as DNA, the CDR3 is TGTGCCAGCTCACCAGAGGCACTTAGCAATCAGCCCCAGCATTTT. Translation gives CASSPEALSNQPQHF.

This clonotype was found many times. The V and J genes are TRBV6-1 and TRBJ2-3; D possibly uses TRBD1 or TRBD2 (6 bases each). Trimming took 6 bases from V and 4 from J, leaving 11 bases between them. Germline V gene lookup returns CDR1 MNHNS and CDR2 SASEGT. The CDR3 totals 13 residues. CDR3 residues: CASSGGIADTQYF. The CDR3 region has the DNA TGTGCCAGCAGCGGGGGCATAGCAGATACGCAGTATTTT.

This chain joins TRBV29-1 and TRBJ1-4, with TRBD1 as a possible D gene (6 bases). V lost 7 bases, J lost 7 bases, and 13 bases lay in between. Germline V gives CDR1 SQVTM, CDR2 ANQGSEA. The CDR3 length is 12 residues. CDR3 DNA sequence: TGCAGCGGAACAGGGTTGGGTGAAAAACTGTTTTTT. Protein product: CSGTGLGEKLFF.

This clonotype was seen a few times. The gene calls are TRBV5-1 and TRBJ1-1, with D maybe TRBD1 (5 bases). The ends were cut back, 4 bases at V and 1 base at J, with 14 bases in the middle. The CDR3 extends over 15 amino acids. Germline V gene data show CDR1 as SGHRS and CDR2 as YFSETQ. The CDR3: CASSPREGTNTEAFF. In DNA, the CDR3 is TGCGCCAGCAGCCCCCGGGAGGGGACGAACACTGAAGCTTTCTTT.

This clonotype was counted a few times. The genes are TRBV6-5 and TRBJ2-1; a weak D match, TRBD2 (6 bases). Germline CDR1 and CDR2: MNHEY and SVGAGI. Deletions cut 5 bases from V and 8 bases from J, with 16 bases between. CDR3 length equals 14 residues. CDR3 bases: TGTGCCAGCAGTACCCCTCGGGCTAGCGATGAGCAGTTCTTC. Its translation is CASSTPRASDEQFF.

Many counts were recorded for this clonotype. The gene calls are TRBV7-9 and TRBJ2-3; D is possibly TRBD2 (5 bases). The CDR3 has 17 residues. Germline CDR1 and CDR2: SEHNR and FQNEAQ (reference sequence). Trimming shortened V by 5 bases and J by 4 bases, and 22 bases separated the two germline ends. The CDR3 coding sequence is TGTGCCAGCAGCCCCTGGGTGCGGGCAACTCAGTCAGATACGCAGTATTTT. It encodes CASSPWVRATQSDTQYF. The variable domain in full, with the rest retrieved from reference TRBV7-9 and TRBJ2-3, is DTGVSQNPRHKITKRGQNVTFRCDPISEHNRLYWYRQTLGQGPEFLTYFQNEAQLEKSRLLSDRFSAERPKGSFSTLEIQRTEQGDSAMYLCASSPWVRATQSDTQYFGPGTRLTVL.

On this clonotype: No DNA is shown, since the ends of the CDR3 on it are uncertain; the CDR3 is the one TCRdb lists. The chain employs TRBV29-1 and TRBJ2-5; the table's D call of TRBD1 was not tested on the DNA. Germline-derived CDR1 and CDR2 are SQVTM and ANQGSEA. The CDR3 contains 16 residues when both ends are counted. The CDR3 spells CSVKPPGQGFLETQYF.

This clonotype turned up a few times. The chain links TRBV27 to TRBJ2-6; no firm D call. CDR1 MNHEY and CDR2 SMNVEV come from the germline V gene (reference sequence). Trimming removed 4 bases at V and 2 bases at J, with 9 bases between. This CDR3 region has 15 residues. The CDR3 spells CASSSASPGANVLTF. CDR3 coding DNA: TGTGCCAGCAGTTCGGCCTCGCCTGGGGCCAACGTCCTGACTTTC.

This clonotype was seen only a few times. The chain uses TRBV2 and TRBJ1-2; D remains unclear. Trimming shortened V by 2 bases and J by 7 bases, and 11 bases separated the two germline ends. The CDR3 has 13 residues. Germline V gene data show CDR1 as SNHLY and CDR2 as FYNNEI. The CDR3 DNA reads TGTGCCAGCAGTGAACTGGAGGAGGGTGGCTACACCTTC. Translated: CASSELEEGGYTF.

This clonotype was counted only a few times. The rearrangement joins TRBV7-9 to TRBJ1-1, with D tentatively TRBD1 (5 bases). CDR1 SEHNR and CDR2 FQNEAQ come from the germline V gene (reference sequence). Trimming took 8 bases from V and 10 from J, leaving 23 bases between them. The CDR3 sequence is 14 residues long. The CDR3, as DNA: TGTGCCAGCCCCTTAGGGGTACGCAGAGAAGGAGCTTTCTTT. Protein product: CASPLGVRREGAFF.

This clonotype has ten or more counts. J is TRBJ2-7 and V is TRBV5-1; D perhaps matches TRBD2 (6 bases). The V gene lost 5 bases and the J gene lost 3 bases, with 9 bases spanning the gap. The CDR3 has 12 residues. Germline-derived CDR1 and CDR2 are SGHRS and YFSETQ. The CDR3 protein is CASSISGYEQYF. DNA for the CDR3: TGCGCCAGCAGTATTAGCGGCTACGAGCAGTACTTC.

This clonotype was observed at least ten times. The chain joins TRBV9 to TRBJ2-3; D not certain. This CDR3 has 14 amino acids. Trimming removed 2 bases from V and 1 base from J, with 8 bases in between. Germline V gene lookup returns CDR1 SGDLS and CDR2 YYNGEE. CDR3 DNA: TGTGCCAGCAGCGTCGGAGTGGGCACAGATACGCAGTATTTT. It codes for CASSVGVGTDTQYF.

This clonotype was found a few times. One end of the junction fails to match germline, which may point to a read error. This chain links TRBV19 with TRBJ1-1; 8 nucleotides agree with TRBD1. Germline assignment: CDR1 LNHDA and CDR2 SQIVND (reference sequence). This CDR3 is 18 amino acids long. The CDR3 nucleotides are TGTGCCAGTAGTATAGGACCCCGGGACAGGTTCATGAACACTGAAGCTTCCTTT. The encoded protein is CASSIGPRDRFMNTEASF.

V and J are TRBV30 and TRBJ2-5, with 8 bases that match TRBD2. The CDR3 contains 16 residues. The germline CDR1 and CDR2 sequences are GTSNPN and SVGIG (reference sequence). With V trimmed by 2 bases and J by 2 bases, 10 bases remained unmatched. The CDR3, as DNA: TGTGCCTGGAGTTTCTCAGCGGGAGTGGGGCAAGAGACCCAGTACTTC. This translates into CAWSFSAGVGQETQYF.

Only a few counts were recorded for this clonotype. The J gene is TRBJ2-3, the V gene TRBV12-3 or TRBV12-4, with D possibly matching TRBD2 (5 bases). The CDR3 covers 13 residues. Trimming took 3 bases from V and 4 from J, leaving 8 bases between them. CDR3: CASSFLSADTQYF. CDR3 in DNA: TGTGCCAGCAGTTTTCTTAGCGCAGATACGCAGTATTTT.

In its sample, this clonotype was seen a few times. The chain employs TRBV6-1 and TRBJ2-2, with 9 bases lining up with TRBD1. The germline V gene encodes CDR1 MNHNS and CDR2 SASEGT. The CDR3 spans 15 residues. The V gene end was trimmed by 4 bases and the J gene end by 0 bases; junction bases not matched to a gene: 0. The DNA for the CDR3 is TGTGCCAGCAGTGGACAGGGGGCGAACACCGGGGAGCTGTTTTTT. Amino acid sequence: CASSGQGANTGELFF.

This clonotype was found a few times. V gene TRBV5-1 combines with J gene TRBJ2-7; TRBD1 is a possible D gene (5 bases). Trimming took 3 bases from V and 6 from J, leaving 13 bases between them. The CDR3 has 13 amino acids. CDR1 is SGHRS, CDR2 YFSETQ, per germline. CDR3 coding DNA: TGCGCCAGCAGCTCCCAAACAGGCGGCGAGCAGTACTTC. Its translation is CASSSQTGGEQYF.

The sample holds a few counts of this clonotype. The V and J genes are TRBV6-5 and TRBJ1-1; D gene uncertain. V lost 4 bases and J lost 1, with 10 bases in between. This CDR3 has 14 amino acids. Germline V gene sequence: CDR1 MNHEY, CDR2 SVGAGI. This CDR3 is CASSSRMTNTEAFF. The CDR3 DNA is TGTGCCAGCAGTTCGAGAATGACGAACACTGAAGCTTTCTTT.

This chain joins TRBV10-3 and TRBJ2-1, with a tentative D call TRBD2 (7 bases). This CDR3 contains 15 residues. V dropped 4 bases and J dropped 4 bases, with 14 bases sitting between them. The germline gives CDR1 ENHRY, CDR2 SYGVKD. The CDR3 nucleotides are TGTGCCATCAGTGGGGGGCAGCGGGGTTACAATGAGCAGTTCTTC. Its translation is CAISGGQRGYNEQFF.

This chain uses TRBV30 with TRBJ1-3, with D perhaps TRBD1 (6 bases). The CDR3 is 15 amino acids. Germline assignment: CDR1 GTSNPN and CDR2 SVGIG (reference sequence). V lost 0 bases to trimming and J lost 0 bases, with 9 bases between them. The CDR3 coding sequence is TGTGCCTGGAGTGTAACGGGGGCCTCTGGAAACACCATATATTTT. Amino acids: CAWSVTGASGNTIYF.

This clonotype was seen ten or more times. The chain carries TRBV5-6 and TRBJ1-1; 7 positions match TRBD1. V was pared by 0 bases and J by 8 bases, with 1 base of the junction left unmatched. Germline V CDR1 and CDR2: SGHDT, YYEEEE. This CDR3 region has 12 residues. CDR3 loop: CASSLVTGEAFF. The DNA for the CDR3 is TGTGCCAGCAGCTTGGTGACAGGGGAAGCTTTCTTT.

The genes are TRBV12-3 or TRBV12-4 and TRBJ2-7; D remains ambiguous. Trimming took 0 bases from V and 6 from J, leaving 9 bases between them. The CDR3 consists of 13 residues. CDR3 amino acids: CASSLALGFEQYF. DNA of the CDR3: TGTGCCAGCAGTTTAGCGCTCGGTTTCGAGCAGTACTTC.

In this sample, this clonotype turned up a few times. The chain couples TRBV12-3 or TRBV12-4 to TRBJ2-7; TRBD1 is a possible D gene (5 bases). The CDR3 extends over 13 amino acids. The V end was cut by 3 bases, the J end by 6 bases, with 12 bases between. Here the CDR3 DNA reads TGTGCCAGCAGTTTCGCAGGGTCCGTCGAGCAGTACTTC. Protein sequence: CASSFAGSVEQYF.

This clonotype occurred many times. The chain employs TRBV6-5 and TRBJ2-5, with D tentatively TRBD2 (5 bases). Trimming left V 6 bases short and J 2 bases short, with 13 bases between. Germline CDR1 is MNHEY and CDR2 is SVGAGI. The CDR3 spans 14 residues. In DNA, the CDR3 is TGTGCCAGCAGAGGACTCAGGAGTCAAGAGACCCAGTACTTC. The encoded protein is CASRGLRSQETQYF.

This rearrangement joins TRBV30 to TRBJ2-1; TRBD2 agrees at 7 bases. The CDR3 loop spans 14 amino acids. V shed 4 bases and J 7 bases; nucleotides not matched to a gene: 10. Germline CDR1 is GTSNPN and CDR2 is SVGIG (reference sequence). CDR3 nucleotide sequence: TGTGCCTGGATAATAGGAGCGGGAAATAATGAGCAGTTCTTC. This translates into CAWIIGAGNNEQFF.

This clonotype was detected only a few times. The J gene is TRBJ1-2, the V gene TRBV29-1; D is unresolved. The CDR3 runs to 12 residues. V lost 3 bases, J lost 4 bases, and 9 bases lay in between. The germline CDR1 and CDR2 sequences are SQVTM and ANQGSEA. CDR3 region: CSVDKGTYGYTF. As DNA, the CDR3 is TGCAGCGTTGACAAGGGCACCTATGGCTACACCTTC.

The V and J genes are TRBV18 and TRBJ2-2; 9 bases agree with TRBD1. This CDR3 is 16 amino acids long. Germline assignment: CDR1 KGHSH and CDR2 LQKENI. The V gene end was trimmed by 6 bases and the J gene end by 3 bases; junction bases not matched to a gene: 8. CDR3 region: CASSPPGQGDTGELFF. DNA for the CDR3: TGTGCCAGCTCCCCTCCGGGACAGGGAGACACCGGGGAGCTGTTTTTT.